This TCR beta chain derives from a study of T cell responses to AZD1222 COVID-19 vaccine. About this clone itself: Its antigen is unidentified.

Study results and caveats: Nearly half of the spike-specific TCRs reportedly recognize variant regions that carry no mutations. At study baseline, merely six AZD1222 recipients were seropositive.

Repertoires were generated with immunoSEQ multiplex PCR, while TCRdb's copy carries only in-frame clones and drops some. This table holds around 140,000 clones, about 82% found once. The clonotype comes from an adult who received the MenACWY meningococcal vaccine as a control. The sequencing used peripheral blood, collected 28 days after the second dose of the MenACWY control vaccine.

CDR3 sequence: CASSFGFNSPLHF. CDR3 nucleotides: TGTGCCAGCAGCTTTGGGTTCAATTCACCCCTCCACTTT. The J gene is TRBJ1-6, the V gene TRBV11-3; D not resolved. V was clipped by 3 bases and J by 7 bases, with 7 bases between them. The germline gives CDR1 SGHNT, CDR2 YENEEA. The length of the CDR3 is 13 residues.